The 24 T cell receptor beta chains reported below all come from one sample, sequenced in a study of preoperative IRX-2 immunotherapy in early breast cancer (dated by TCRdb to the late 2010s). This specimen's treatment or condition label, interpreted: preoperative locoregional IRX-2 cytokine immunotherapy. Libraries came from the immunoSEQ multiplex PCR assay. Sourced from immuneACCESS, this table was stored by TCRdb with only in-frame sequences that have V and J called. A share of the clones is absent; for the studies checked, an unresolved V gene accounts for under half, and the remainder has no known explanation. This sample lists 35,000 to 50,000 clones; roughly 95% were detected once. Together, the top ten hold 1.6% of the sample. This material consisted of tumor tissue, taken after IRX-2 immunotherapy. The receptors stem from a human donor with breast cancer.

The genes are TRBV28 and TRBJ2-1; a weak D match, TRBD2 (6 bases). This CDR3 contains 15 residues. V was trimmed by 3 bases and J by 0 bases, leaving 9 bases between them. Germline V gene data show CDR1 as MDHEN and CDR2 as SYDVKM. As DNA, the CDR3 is TGTGCCAGCAGTTTGGGGGGTGGCTCCTACAATGAGCAGTTCTTC. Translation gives CASSLGGGSYNEQFF.

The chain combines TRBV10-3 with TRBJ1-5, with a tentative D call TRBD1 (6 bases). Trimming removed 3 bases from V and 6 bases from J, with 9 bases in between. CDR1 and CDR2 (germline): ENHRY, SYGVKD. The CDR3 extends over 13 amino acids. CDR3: CAISDTGFQPQHF. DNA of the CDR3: TGTGCCATCAGTGATACAGGGTTTCAGCCCCAGCATTTT.

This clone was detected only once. CDR3 protein: CASSLRQSTEAFF. The CDR3, as DNA: TGTGCCAGCAGTTTAAGACAGAGCACTGAAGCTTTCTTT. The chain combines TRBV28 with TRBJ1-1, with a possible D match to TRBD1 (5 bases). V gave up 2 bases and J gave up 4 bases, with 8 bases separating them. CDR1 and CDR2 from the germline V gene are MDHEN and SYDVKM. The CDR3 length is 13 residues.

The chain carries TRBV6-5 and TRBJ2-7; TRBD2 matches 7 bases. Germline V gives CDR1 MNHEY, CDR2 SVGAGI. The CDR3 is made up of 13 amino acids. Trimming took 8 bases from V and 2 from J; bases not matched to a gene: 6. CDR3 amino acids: CASGGGRTYEQYF. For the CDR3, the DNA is TGTGCCAGCGGGGGGGGACGGACCTACGAGCAGTACTTC.

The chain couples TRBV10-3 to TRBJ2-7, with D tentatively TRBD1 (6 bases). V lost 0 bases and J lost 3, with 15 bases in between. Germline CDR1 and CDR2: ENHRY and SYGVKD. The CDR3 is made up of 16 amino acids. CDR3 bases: TGTGCCATCAGTGAGTCGAGCGGCAGGGGAGTCTACGAGCAGTACTTC. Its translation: CAISESSGRGVYEQYF.

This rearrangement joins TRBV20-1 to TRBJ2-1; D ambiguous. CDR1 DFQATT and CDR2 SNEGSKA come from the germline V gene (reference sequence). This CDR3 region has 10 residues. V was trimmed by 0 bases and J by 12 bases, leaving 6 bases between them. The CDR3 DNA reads TGCAGTGCTAGAGATCCACGGCAGTTCTTC. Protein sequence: CSARDPRQFF.

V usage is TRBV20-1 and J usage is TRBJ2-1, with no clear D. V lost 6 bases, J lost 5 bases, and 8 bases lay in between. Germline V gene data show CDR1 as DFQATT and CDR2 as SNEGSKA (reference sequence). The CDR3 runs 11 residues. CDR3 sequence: CSASTDNEQFF. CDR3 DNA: TGCAGTGCCAGCACGGACAATGAGCAGTTCTTC.

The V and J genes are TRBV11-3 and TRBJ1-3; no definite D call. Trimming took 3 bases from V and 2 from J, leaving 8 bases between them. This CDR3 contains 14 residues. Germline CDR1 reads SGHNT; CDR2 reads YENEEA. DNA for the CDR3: TGTGCCAGCAGCTTGGGCCAGGCTGGAAACACCATATATTTT. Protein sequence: CASSLGQAGNTIYF.

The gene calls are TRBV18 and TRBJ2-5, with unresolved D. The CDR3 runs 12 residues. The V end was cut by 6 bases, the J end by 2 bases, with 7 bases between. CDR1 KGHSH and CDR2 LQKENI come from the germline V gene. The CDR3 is CASSPTQETQYF. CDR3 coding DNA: TGTGCCAGCTCGCCAACACAAGAGACCCAGTACTTC.

This CDR3 is CASSLAMAQLFGAFF. In nucleotides, the CDR3 is TGCGCCAGCAGCTTGGCCATGGCGCAGCTCTTTGGGGCTTTCTTT. V gene TRBV5-1 combines with J gene TRBJ1-1; D call uncertain. Trimming left V 0 bases short and J 11 bases short, with 20 bases between. Per the germline V gene, CDR1 is SGHRS and CDR2 is YFSETQ. The CDR3 totals 15 residues.

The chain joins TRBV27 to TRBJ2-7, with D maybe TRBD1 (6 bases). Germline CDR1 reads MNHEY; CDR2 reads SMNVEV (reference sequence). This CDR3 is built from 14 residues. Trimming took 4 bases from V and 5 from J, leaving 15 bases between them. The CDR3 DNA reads TGTGCCAGCAGTTGGAACAGGGATTCCGACGAGCAGTACTTC. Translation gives CASSWNRDSDEQYF.

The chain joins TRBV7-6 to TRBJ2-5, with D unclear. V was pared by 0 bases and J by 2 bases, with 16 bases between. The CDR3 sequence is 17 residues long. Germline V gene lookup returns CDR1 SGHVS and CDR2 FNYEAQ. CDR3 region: CASSLALYGKEQETQYF. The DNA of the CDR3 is TGTGCCAGCAGCTTAGCGTTATATGGGAAGGAGCAAGAGACCCAGTACTTC.

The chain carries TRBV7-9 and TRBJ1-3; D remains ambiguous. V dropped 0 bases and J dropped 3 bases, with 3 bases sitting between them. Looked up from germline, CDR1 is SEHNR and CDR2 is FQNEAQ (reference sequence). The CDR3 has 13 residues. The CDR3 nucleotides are TGTGCCAGCAGCTTAGCGTTTGGAAACACCATATATTTT. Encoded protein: CASSLAFGNTIYF.

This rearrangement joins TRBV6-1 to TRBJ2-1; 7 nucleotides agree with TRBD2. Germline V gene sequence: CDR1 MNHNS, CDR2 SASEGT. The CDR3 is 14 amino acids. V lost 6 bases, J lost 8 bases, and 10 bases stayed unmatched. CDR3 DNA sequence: TGTGCCAGCAGACTGGGGGGGGTCATAGATGAGCAGTTCTTC. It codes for CASRLGGVIDEQFF.

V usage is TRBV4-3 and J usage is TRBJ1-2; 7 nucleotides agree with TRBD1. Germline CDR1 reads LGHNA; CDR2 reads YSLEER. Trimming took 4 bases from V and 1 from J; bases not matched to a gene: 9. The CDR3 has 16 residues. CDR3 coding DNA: TGCGCCAGCAGCCGCCAACAGGGGACAGTTAACTATGGCTACACCTTC. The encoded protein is CASSRQQGTVNYGYTF.

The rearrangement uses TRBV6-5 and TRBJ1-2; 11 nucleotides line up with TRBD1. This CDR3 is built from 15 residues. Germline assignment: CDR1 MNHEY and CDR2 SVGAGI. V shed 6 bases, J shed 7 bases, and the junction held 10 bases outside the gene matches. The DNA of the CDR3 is TGTGCCAGCAGATCCAGGACAGGGGGCGCAGGTGGCTACACCTTC. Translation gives CASRSRTGGAGGYTF.

The CDR3 loop reads CASSVDPGPQHF. The CDR3 DNA reads as TGTGCCAGCTCGGTCGACCCGGGGCCCCAGCATTTT. The rearrangement uses TRBV19 and TRBJ1-5; no firm D call. CDR1 and CDR2 from the germline V gene are LNHDA and SQIVND (reference sequence). The V and J ends lost 9 bases and 9 bases respectively, with 15 bases between them. The CDR3 consists of 12 residues.

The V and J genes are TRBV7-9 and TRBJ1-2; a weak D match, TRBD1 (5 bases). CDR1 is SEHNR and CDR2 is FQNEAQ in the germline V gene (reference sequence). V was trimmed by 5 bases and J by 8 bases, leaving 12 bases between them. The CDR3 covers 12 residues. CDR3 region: CASSRDPSGYTF. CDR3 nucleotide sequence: TGTGCCAGCAGCCGGGACCCCTCCGGCTACACCTTC. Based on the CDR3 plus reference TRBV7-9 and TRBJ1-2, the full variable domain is DTGVSQNPRHKITKRGQNVTFRCDPISEHNRLYWYRQTLGQGPEFLTYFQNEAQLEKSRLLSDRFSAERPKGSFSTLEIQRTEQGDSAMYLCASSRDPSGYTFGSGTRLTVV.

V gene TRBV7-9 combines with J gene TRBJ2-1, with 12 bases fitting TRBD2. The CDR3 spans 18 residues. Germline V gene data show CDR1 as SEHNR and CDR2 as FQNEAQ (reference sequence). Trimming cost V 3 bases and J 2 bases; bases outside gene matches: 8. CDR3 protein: CASSLPKWTSGTYNEQFF. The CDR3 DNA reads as TGTGCCAGCAGCTTGCCGAAGTGGACTAGCGGGACCTACAATGAGCAGTTCTTC.

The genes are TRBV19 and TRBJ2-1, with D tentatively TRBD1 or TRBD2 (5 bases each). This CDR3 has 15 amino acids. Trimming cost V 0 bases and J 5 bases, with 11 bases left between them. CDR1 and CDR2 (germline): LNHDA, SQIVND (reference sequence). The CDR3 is CASSIEGQRDNEQFF. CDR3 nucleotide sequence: TGTGCCAGTAGTATAGAGGGGCAGAGGGACAATGAGCAGTTCTTC.

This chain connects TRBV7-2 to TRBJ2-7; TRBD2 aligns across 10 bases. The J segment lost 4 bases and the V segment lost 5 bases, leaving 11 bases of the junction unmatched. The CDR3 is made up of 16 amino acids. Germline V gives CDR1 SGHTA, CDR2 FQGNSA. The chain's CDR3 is CASSQVTSGPRYEQYF. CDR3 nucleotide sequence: TGTGCCAGCAGCCAGGTGACTAGCGGGCCGCGATACGAGCAGTACTTC. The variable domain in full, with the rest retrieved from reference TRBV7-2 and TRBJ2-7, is GAGVSQSPSNKVTEKGKDVELRCDPISGHTALYWYRQSLGQGLEFLIYFQGNSAPDKSGLPSDRFSAERTGGSVSTLTIQRTQQEDSAVYLCASSQVTSGPRYEQYFGPGTRLTVT.

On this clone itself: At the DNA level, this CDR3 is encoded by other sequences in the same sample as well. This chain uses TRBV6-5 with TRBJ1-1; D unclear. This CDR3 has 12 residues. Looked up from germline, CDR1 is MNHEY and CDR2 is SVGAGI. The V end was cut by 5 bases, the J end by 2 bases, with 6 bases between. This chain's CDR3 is CASSRSNTEAFF. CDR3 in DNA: TGTGCCAGCAGTCGATCAAACACTGAAGCTTTCTTT.

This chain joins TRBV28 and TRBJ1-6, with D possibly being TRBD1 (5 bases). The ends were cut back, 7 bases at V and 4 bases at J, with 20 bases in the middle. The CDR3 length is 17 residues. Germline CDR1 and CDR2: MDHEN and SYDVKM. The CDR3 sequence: CASKTPGRLAYNSPLHF. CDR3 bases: TGTGCCAGCAAGACTCCGGGGCGCCTGGCTTATAATTCACCCCTCCACTTT. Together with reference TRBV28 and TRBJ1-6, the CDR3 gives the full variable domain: DVKVTQSSRYLVKRTGEKVFLECVQDMDHENMFWYRQDPGLGLRLIYFSYDVKMKEKGDIPEGYSVSREKKERFSLILESASTNQTSMYLCASKTPGRLAYNSPLHFGNGTRLTVT.

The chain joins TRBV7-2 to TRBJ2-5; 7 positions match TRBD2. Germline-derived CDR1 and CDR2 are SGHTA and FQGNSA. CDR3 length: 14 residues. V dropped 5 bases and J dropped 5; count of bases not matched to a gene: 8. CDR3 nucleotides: TGTGCCAGCAGCCAGACTAGCCCTGGGGAGACCCAGTACTTC. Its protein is CASSQTSPGETQYF.